This TCR beta chain was documented in a study of T cell changes during pregnancy in multiple sclerosis. Some clones are missing from TCRdb's copy, which holds only in-frame ones; the method was immunoSEQ multiplex PCR. The sample gives roughly 90,000 clones, 91% of which show up once; 0.85% to 0.95% is in the top ten. Germline CDR1 and CDR2: MNHEY and SMNVEV (reference sequence). The CDR3 has 12 amino acids. Losses at the gene ends were 0 bases for V and 16 bases for J; bases not matched to a gene: 5. The source was peripheral blood, collected before pregnancy. This chain connects TRBV27 to TRBJ2-1; TRBD2 matches at 8 bases. The clonotype comes from a female donor with multiple sclerosis, enrolled in a pregnancy study. The CDR3 DNA is TGTGCCAGCAGTTTATCGAGGCGGGAGGAATTCTTC. It yields the protein CASSLSRREEFF.